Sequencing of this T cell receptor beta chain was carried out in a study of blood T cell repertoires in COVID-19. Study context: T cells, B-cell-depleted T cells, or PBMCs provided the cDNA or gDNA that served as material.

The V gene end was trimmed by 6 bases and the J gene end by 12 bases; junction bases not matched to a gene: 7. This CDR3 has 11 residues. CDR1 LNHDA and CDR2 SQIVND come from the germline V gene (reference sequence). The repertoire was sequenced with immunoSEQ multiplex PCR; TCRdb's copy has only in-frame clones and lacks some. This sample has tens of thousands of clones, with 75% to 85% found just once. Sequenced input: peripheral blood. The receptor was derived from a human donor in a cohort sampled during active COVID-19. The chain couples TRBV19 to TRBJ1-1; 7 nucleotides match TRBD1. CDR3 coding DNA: TGTGCCAGTAGCATCCGGGACAGATCTTTCTTT. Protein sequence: CASSIRDRSFF.